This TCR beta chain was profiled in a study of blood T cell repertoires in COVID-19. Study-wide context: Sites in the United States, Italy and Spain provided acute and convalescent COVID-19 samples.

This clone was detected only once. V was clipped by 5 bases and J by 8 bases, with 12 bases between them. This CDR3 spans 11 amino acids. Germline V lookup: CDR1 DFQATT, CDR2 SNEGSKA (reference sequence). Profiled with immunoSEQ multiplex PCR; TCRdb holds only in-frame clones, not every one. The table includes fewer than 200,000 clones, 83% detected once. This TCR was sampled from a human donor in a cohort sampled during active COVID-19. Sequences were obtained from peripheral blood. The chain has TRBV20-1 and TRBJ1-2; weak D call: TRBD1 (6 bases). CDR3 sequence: CSASGQTGYTF. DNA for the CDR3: TGCAGTGCTTCTGGACAGACAGGCTACACCTTC.